Below, 28 T cell receptor beta chains from the same sample are listed, as sequenced in a study of blood T cell repertoires in COVID-19. Data came from immunoSEQ multiplex PCR; TCRdb stores just in-frame clones and leaves some out. The repertoire includes under 300,000 clones, about 90% of them detected once, and approximately 2% sits in the top ten. Input material: PBMCs or T cells enriched from blood (not recorded which). The receptors were sampled from a woman under 30 who had recovered from COVID-19.

The chain uses TRBV11-3 and TRBJ2-7, with D perhaps TRBD1 (6 bases). Germline V gene data show CDR1 as SGHNT and CDR2 as YENEEA. This CDR3 contains 14 residues. V shed 5 bases and J shed 6 bases, with 17 bases lying between them. CDR3 residues: CASSQNDRTLEQYF. CDR3 nucleotides: TGTGCCAGCAGCCAAAACGACAGGACCCTCGAGCAGTACTTC. Complete variable domain (other parts from reference TRBV11-3 and TRBJ2-7): EAGVVQSPRYKIIEKKQPVAFWCNPISGHNTLYWYLQNLGQGPELLIRYENEEAVDDSQLPKDRFSAERLKGVDSTLKIQPAELGDSAVYLCASSQNDRTLEQYFGPGTRLTVT.

CDR3 bases: TGTGCCAGTAGCAAACCCCGGGACAGGTATGGCTACACCTTC. Amino acids: CASSKPRDRYGYTF. This chain uses TRBV19 with TRBJ1-2; TRBD1 aligns across 8 bases. Germline values: CDR1 LNHDA, CDR2 SQIVND (reference sequence). Losses at the gene ends were 6 bases for V and 5 bases for J; bases not matched to a gene: 8. This CDR3 is 14 amino acids long.

This sequence joins TRBV12-3 or TRBV12-4 and TRBJ1-2, with D unclear. The CDR3 runs to 13 residues. The V gene lost 5 bases and the J gene lost 8 bases, with 15 bases spanning the gap. The CDR3 nucleotides are TGTGCCAGCAGTGGCACCTCCGACTTGGGCTACACCTTC. It translates to CASSGTSDLGYTF.

The chain combines TRBV18 with TRBJ2-7; tentatively, D is TRBD1 (6 bases). Germline CDR1 is KGHSH and CDR2 is LQKENI. The CDR3 covers 15 residues. Trimming cost V 2 bases and J 2 bases, with 13 bases left between them. For the CDR3, the DNA is TGTGCCAGCTCACCAATTACAGGGCAAACCTACGAGCAGTACTTC. Translated: CASSPITGQTYEQYF.

The chain couples TRBV6-5 to TRBJ2-5, with TRBD2 matching over 7 bases. The germline gives CDR1 MNHEY, CDR2 SVGAGI. The length of the CDR3 is 13 residues. V shed 10 bases and J 5 bases; nucleotides not matched to a gene: 10. The CDR3 DNA reads as TGTGCCACCCCTAGGGAGGGACGGGAGACCCAGTACTTC. It specifies CATPREGRETQYF.

The DNA for the CDR3 is TGCGCCAGCAGCTTAGCACAGGGGGCTCATCATGGCTACACCTTC. It specifies CASSLAQGAHHGYTF. The V and J genes are TRBV5-1 and TRBJ1-2; 9 bases map to TRBD1. After removal of 2 bases from V and 6 bases from J, the junction contained 8 bases not matched to a gene. Looked up from germline, CDR1 is SGHRS and CDR2 is YFSETQ. This CDR3 is 15 amino acids long.

The rearrangement uses TRBV6-5 and TRBJ1-3; a possible D gene is TRBD1 (5 bases). The CDR3 covers 15 residues. Trimming cost V 6 bases and J 2 bases, with 14 bases left between them. Germline CDR1 and CDR2: MNHEY and SVGAGI. CDR3 DNA: TGTGCCAGCAGGCGATGGGGCAGGGCTGGAAACACCATATATTTT. Translated: CASRRWGRAGNTIYF.

The chain recombines TRBV27 with TRBJ1-2; D perhaps matches TRBD1 (5 bases). The germline CDR1 and CDR2 sequences are MNHEY and SMNVEV (reference sequence). V was shortened by 4 bases and J by 8 bases, with 11 bases between the two germline ends. The CDR3 spans 12 residues. Here the CDR3 reads CASSSGVDGYTF. The CDR3 DNA sequence: TGTGCCAGCAGTTCGGGGGTGGACGGCTACACCTTC.

This chain uses TRBV7-2 with TRBJ2-7, with D hard to call. CDR1 is SGHTA, CDR2 FQGNSA, per germline. The CDR3 is 14 amino acids. Trimming pared 1 base from V and 0 bases from J, leaving 7 bases between. This chain's CDR3 is CASSLVVHSYEQYF. In DNA form, the CDR3 reads TGTGCCAGCAGCTTAGTAGTCCACTCCTACGAGCAGTACTTC.

The chain joins TRBV6-5 to TRBJ2-1; 10 nucleotides line up with TRBD2. Germline V CDR1 and CDR2: MNHEY, SVGAGI. The CDR3 runs 15 residues. V lost 5 bases and J lost 6; bases outside the gene matches: 7. The CDR3 region has the DNA TGTGCCAGCAGTACTAGCGGGGACGTGGGCAATGAGCAGTTCTTC. It encodes CASSTSGDVGNEQFF.

The genes are TRBV4-1 and TRBJ2-2; D is unresolved. Germline CDR1 is MGHRA and CDR2 is YSYEKL. The V end lost 2 bases, the J end lost 2 bases, and 6 bases lay between the germline ends. The CDR3 loop spans 14 amino acids. The CDR3 protein is CASSQPLNTGELFF. The CDR3 DNA reads as TGCGCCAGCAGCCAACCTCTTAACACCGGGGAGCTGTTTTTT.

V usage is TRBV7-9 and J usage is TRBJ1-1; D gene uncertain. CDR1 SEHNR and CDR2 FQNEAQ come from the germline V gene (reference sequence). The CDR3 contains 13 residues. Trimming removed 2 bases from V and 3 bases from J, with 7 bases in between. CDR3 sequence reads: CASSLISYTEAFF. DNA of the CDR3: TGTGCCAGCAGCTTAATTTCCTACACTGAAGCTTTCTTT. The full variable domain, its missing parts supplied by reference TRBV7-9 and TRBJ1-1, is DTGVSQNPRHKITKRGQNVTFRCDPISEHNRLYWYRQTLGQGPEFLTYFQNEAQLEKSRLLSDRFSAERPKGSFSTLEIQRTEQGDSAMYLCASSLISYTEAFFGQGTRLTVV.

This chain uses TRBV28 with TRBJ2-3, with TRBD2 as a possible D gene (6 bases). The germline CDR1 and CDR2 sequences are MDHEN and SYDVKM. This CDR3 comprises 15 residues. Trimming left V 3 bases short and J 2 bases short, with 12 bases between. CDR3 in amino acids: CASSFVGGITDTQYF. As DNA, the CDR3 is TGTGCCAGCAGTTTCGTGGGAGGCATCACAGATACGCAGTATTTT.

V usage is TRBV18 and J usage is TRBJ2-7; 7 nucleotides line up with TRBD1. The CDR3 has 17 amino acids. Germline V lookup: CDR1 KGHSH, CDR2 LQKENI. After removal of 6 bases from V and 2 bases from J, the junction contained 16 bases not matched to a gene. The CDR3 DNA reads as TGTGCCAGCTCCGTATCGACCGGGACAGTGGGTACCTACGAGCAGTACTTC. This translates into CASSVSTGTVGTYEQYF.

V and J are TRBV7-8 and TRBJ1-5; unclear D gene. Germline V gene data show CDR1 as SGHVS and CDR2 as FQNEAQ. Trimming pared 0 bases from V and 4 bases from J, leaving 13 bases between. CDR3 size: 16 residues. The DNA for the CDR3 is TGTGCCAGCAGCTTAGCCCCACGAGCGCAGAATCAGCCCCAGCATTTT. It encodes CASSLAPRAQNQPQHF.

The V call is TRBV5-1, the J call TRBJ1-2, with TRBD1 as a possible D gene (5 bases). Trimming pared 2 bases from V and 2 bases from J, leaving 13 bases between. Germline assignment: CDR1 SGHRS and CDR2 YFSETQ. CDR3 length: 15 amino acids. This chain's CDR3 is CASSLTTVDNYGYTF. In DNA form, the CDR3 reads TGCGCCAGCAGCTTAACGACAGTAGACAACTATGGCTACACCTTC.

The chain links TRBV13 to TRBJ2-7; 7 bases align to TRBD1. Germline trimming cut 5 bases from V and 5 bases from J; bases unmatched to any gene: 12. The V gene's germline CDR1 is PRHDT and CDR2 FYEKMQ (reference sequence). CDR3 length equals 15 residues. As DNA, the CDR3 is TGTGCCAGCAGCATAACCCCAGGGGGACCAAACGAGCAGTACTTC. Amino acid sequence: CASSITPGGPNEQYF. Looking up the rest from reference TRBV13 and TRBJ2-7 gives the full variable domain: AAGVIQSPRHLIKEKRETATLKCYPIPRHDTVYWYQQGPGQDPQFLISFYEKMQSDKGSIPDRFSAQQFSDYHSELNMSSLELGDSALYFCASSITPGGPNEQYFGPGTRLTVT.

The chain joins TRBV7-8 to TRBJ2-6; D is uncertain. The CDR3 consists of 17 residues. Germline V lookup: CDR1 SGHVS, CDR2 FQNEAQ. V lost 5 bases and J lost 0, with 14 bases in between. The CDR3 nucleotides read TGTGCCAGCAGCCTGCGTCGAACCTTCTCTGGGGCCAACGTCCTGACTTTC. Its protein is CASSLRRTFSGANVLTF.

This chain uses TRBV7-9 with TRBJ2-1, with 14 positions matching TRBD2. Germline assignment: CDR1 SEHNR and CDR2 FQNEAQ (reference sequence). This CDR3 comprises 16 residues. V trimming: 0 bases; J trimming: 8 bases; junction bases outside the gene matches: 3. For the CDR3, the DNA is TGTGCCAGCAGCTTAGCGACTAGCGGGAGGGCCTATGAGCAGTTCTTC. This sequence encodes CASSLATSGRAYEQFF.

The rearrangement uses TRBV28 and TRBJ2-7; 7 positions agree with TRBD1. The CDR3 loop spans 15 amino acids. The V gene's germline CDR1 is MDHEN and CDR2 SYDVKM. The trim removed 6 bases at V and 0 bases at J, leaving 8 bases unmatched. DNA for the CDR3: TGTGCCAGCAGAAGACAGGGATACTACTCCTACGAGCAGTACTTC. Translating gives CASRRQGYYSYEQYF.

The chain uses TRBV5-4 and TRBJ2-2; 8 bases line up with TRBD2. The CDR3 totals 14 residues. The V gene's germline CDR1 is SGHNT and CDR2 YYREEE (reference sequence). J gave up 2 bases and V 6 bases, and 3 bases lay outside the gene matches. The chain's CDR3 is CASNLAGNTGELFF. The DNA of the CDR3 is TGTGCCAGCAACTTAGCGGGAAACACCGGGGAGCTGTTTTTT. Full variable domain (outside the CDR3, taken from reference TRBV5-4 and TRBJ2-2): ETGVTQSPTHLIKTRGQQVTLRCSSQSGHNTVSWYQQALGQGPQFIFQYYREEENGRGNFPPRFSGLQFPNYSSELNVNALELDDSALYLCASNLAGNTGELFFGEGSRLTVL.

The chain joins TRBV6-6 to TRBJ1-2; perhaps TRBD1 as D (6 bases). This CDR3 comprises 12 residues. The V end was cut by 5 bases, the J end by 7 bases, with 11 bases between. The germline V gene has CDR1 MNHNY and CDR2 SVGAGI (reference sequence). CDR3 sequence (DNA): TGTGCCAGCAGTAGACAGGACGGTGGCTACACCTTC. It yields the protein CASSRQDGGYTF.

Worth noting for this clone: Other DNA variants within this sample encode the same CDR3. CDR3 amino acids: CATSRGGDYGYTF. As DNA, the CDR3 is TGTGCCACCAGCAGAGGGGGGGACTATGGCTACACCTTC. The chain couples TRBV15 to TRBJ1-2, with a possible D match to TRBD1 (5 bases). The CDR3 sequence is 13 residues long. Germline CDR1 reads LNHNV; CDR2 reads YYDKDF (reference sequence). Deletions cut 1 base from V and 3 bases from J, with 6 bases between. Combining the CDR3 with reference TRBV15 and TRBJ1-2 gives the whole variable domain DAMVIQNPRYQVTQFGKPVTLSCSQTLNHNVMYWYQQKSSQAPKLLFHYYDKDFNNEADTPDNFQSRRPNTSFCFLDIRSPGLGDTAMYLCATSRGGDYGYTFGSGTRLTVV.

The chain couples TRBV6-5 to TRBJ2-1; possible D gene TRBD2, 5 bases. CDR3 length: 14 residues. Germline CDR1 reads MNHEY; CDR2 reads SVGAGI. V was cut by 4 bases and J by 6 bases, with 13 bases left in between. The CDR3 region is CASSFSRGINEQFF. As DNA, the CDR3 is TGTGCCAGCAGTTTCTCACGGGGAATCAATGAGCAGTTCTTC.

This clone has a single count. The rearrangement links TRBV2 to TRBJ1-5; possible D gene TRBD1, 5 bases. The germline V and J ends were trimmed by 2 bases and 6 bases, with 14 bases remaining between them. Germline CDR1 is SNHLY and CDR2 is FYNNEI. This CDR3 spans 15 amino acids. This CDR3 is CASSEQSGRGQPQHF. The CDR3 nucleotides read TGTGCCAGCAGTGAACAGTCCGGGAGGGGTCAGCCCCAGCATTTT.

The rearrangement links TRBV19 to TRBJ1-3, with 7 bases aligning to TRBD1. J gave up 0 bases and V 9 bases, and 8 bases lay outside the gene matches. Germline V CDR1 and CDR2: LNHDA, SQIVND (reference sequence). The CDR3 runs to 15 residues. The CDR3 bases are TGTGCCAGCAGGGACAGCACATACTCTGGAAACACCATATATTTT. This sequence encodes CASRDSTYSGNTIYF.

The V gene is TRBV6-5, the J gene TRBJ1-1; D unresolved. The germline CDR1 and CDR2 sequences are MNHEY and SVGAGI. The CDR3 spans 14 residues. V shed 6 bases and J shed 0 bases, with 11 bases lying between them. As DNA, the CDR3 is TGTGCCAGCAGCCGACAAACCCTGAACACTGAAGCTTTCTTT. Encoded protein: CASSRQTLNTEAFF.

The genes are TRBV9 and TRBJ1-3; 8 bases line up with TRBD1. V was pared by 5 bases and J by 4 bases, with 2 bases of the junction left unmatched. The CDR3 length is 13 residues. The germline V gene has CDR1 SGDLS and CDR2 YYNGEE. CDR3: CASSGQGGNTIYF. As DNA, the CDR3 is TGTGCCAGCAGTGGACAGGGCGGAAACACCATATATTTT.